These 9 T cell receptor beta chains share one sample of origin, sequenced in a study of control samples from healthy donors and cancer patients. Method: immunoSEQ multiplex PCR; TCRdb's copy keeps in-frame clones and lacks some. This repertoire shows around 100,000 clones, about 88% found once; its top ten account for over 15%. The sequencing sample was made of blood. Every receptor here comes from a woman aged 50 to 65 in good health.

This clone was counted a single time. The gene calls are TRBV11-2 and TRBJ2-2; TRBD1 matches at 9 bases. The CDR3 contains 17 residues. Trimming took 4 bases from V and 5 from J; bases not matched to a gene: 11. In germline, CDR1 is SGHAT, CDR2 FQNNGV. The CDR3 DNA follows: TGTGCCAGCAGCTCCCTGCAACAGGGGGCGCAAACCGGGGAGCTGTTTTTT. Residues: CASSSLQQGAQTGELFF.

This clone has a single count. The chain uses TRBV19 and TRBJ1-3; a weak D match, TRBD1 (5 bases). V gave up 7 bases and J gave up 0 bases, with 13 bases separating them. Germline-derived CDR1 and CDR2 are LNHDA and SQIVND (reference sequence). This CDR3 is 15 amino acids long. In nucleotides, the CDR3 is TGTGCCAGTAAGGCGCAGGGCCGCTCTGGAAACACCATATATTTT. It yields the protein CASKAQGRSGNTIYF.

In the case of this clone: This CDR3 fails to terminate in the conserved phenylalanine or tryptophan, so it likely reflects a read error. Because the CDR3's place on the DNA is in doubt, the DNA is left out and the CDR3 is given as listed by TCRdb. The chain uses TRBV5-5 and TRBJ2-7; whether TRBD2, the table's D call, matches the DNA was not checked. The CDR3 is 9 residues long, counting both termini. Looked up from germline, CDR1 is SGHKS and CDR2 is YYEKEE (reference sequence). The CDR3 here is CASSLALAI.

The chain joins TRBV29-1 to TRBJ1-2; D call uncertain. The V gene's germline CDR1 is SQVTM and CDR2 ANQGSEA. There are 12 residues in the CDR3. V lost 4 bases and J 3 bases, leaving 9 bases between the germline ends. CDR3 region: CSVVGTDYGYTF. CDR3 DNA: TGCAGCGTTGTTGGTACGGACTATGGCTACACCTTC.

The V call is TRBV30, the J call TRBJ2-2; D is unresolved. CDR3 size: 15 residues. The V gene's germline CDR1 is GTSNPN and CDR2 SVGIG (reference sequence). V was trimmed by 3 bases and J by 3 bases, leaving 14 bases between them. CDR3 nucleotide sequence: TGTGCCTGGAGCGGCAGTAACGTCTACACCGGGGAGCTGTTTTTT. This encodes CAWSGSNVYTGELFF.

This rearrangement joins TRBV6-2 or TRBV6-3 to TRBJ2-7; D is undetermined. Trimming removed 6 bases at V and 1 base at J, with 16 bases between. This CDR3 is 15 amino acids long. Germline V lookup: CDR1 MNHEY, CDR2 SVGEGT. CDR3 in DNA: TGTGCCAGCAGCCATCCGGACGTTGGTTCCTACGAGCAGTACGTC. It yields the protein CASSHPDVGSYEQYV.

This clone was observed a few times. The chain links TRBV19 to TRBJ2-7, with D possibly TRBD2 on 7 matching bases. The germline CDR1 and CDR2 sequences are LNHDA and SQIVND (reference sequence). The CDR3 is made up of 15 amino acids. V was clipped by 1 base and J by 1 base, with 11 bases between them. The CDR3 coding sequence is TGTGCCAGTAGTATAGGGAGCGGGACATCCTACGAGCAGTACGTC. This translates into CASSIGSGTSYEQYV.

This clone was seen a handful of times. The chain carries TRBV19 and TRBJ1-2; 10 bases are shared with TRBD1. In germline, CDR1 is LNHDA, CDR2 SQIVND (reference sequence). V lost 5 bases and J lost 1; bases outside the gene matches: 4. This CDR3 spans 15 amino acids. The CDR3 coding sequence is TGTGCCAGTAGTCCTGGGGACAGGGGTAACTATGGCTACACCTTC. This gives the protein CASSPGDRGNYGYTF.

The rearrangement joins TRBV3-1 (or the pseudogene TRBV3-2) to TRBJ2-7; 7 bases match TRBD1. Germline CDR1 and CDR2: LGHDT and YNNKEL (reference sequence). J was trimmed by 1 base and V by 2 bases; bases with no gene match: 11. The CDR3 is made up of 17 amino acids. The CDR3 spells CASSQSHPGDSSYEQYF. In DNA form, the CDR3 reads TGTGCCAGCAGCCAATCTCACCCCGGGGACAGTTCCTACGAGCAGTACTTC.